This TCR beta chain was identified during a study of CD8+CD57+ T cells in acquired aplastic anemia. Turning to the study itself: Sorted CD4+ and CD8+ cells gave an average of approximately 3.1 ug of DNA. The average read count for CD4+ cells in healthy donors was about 10 million.

This CDR3 is 13 amino acids long. The ends were cut back, 7 bases at V and 1 base at J, with 13 bases in the middle. Germline CDR1 reads SQVTM; CDR2 reads ANQGSEA. Concerning this clonotype itself: Its cognate antigen is unknown.

Profiling of TCR beta VDJ combinations and CDR3 sequences used genomic DNA as template. Each CDR3 protein is one row after TCRdb ran MiXCR on the reads. The table has 150,000 to 200,000 distinct CDR3 sequences, 45% to 50% seen once. Study findings and constraints: Common to patients and controls were roughly 30 CD8+ CDR3 sequences. In CD8+ cells, Simpson's diversity showed no significant difference between patients and controls.

V is TRBV29-1 and J is TRBJ1-1; D ambiguous. The specimen sequenced was sorted CD4+, CD8+, or CD8+CD57+ T cells (not recorded which) from PBMCs. The source is a human donor in good health. The DNA for the CDR3 is TGCAGCGCTATGGACGCCTCGAACACTGAAGCTTTCTTT. It encodes CSAMDASNTEAFF.